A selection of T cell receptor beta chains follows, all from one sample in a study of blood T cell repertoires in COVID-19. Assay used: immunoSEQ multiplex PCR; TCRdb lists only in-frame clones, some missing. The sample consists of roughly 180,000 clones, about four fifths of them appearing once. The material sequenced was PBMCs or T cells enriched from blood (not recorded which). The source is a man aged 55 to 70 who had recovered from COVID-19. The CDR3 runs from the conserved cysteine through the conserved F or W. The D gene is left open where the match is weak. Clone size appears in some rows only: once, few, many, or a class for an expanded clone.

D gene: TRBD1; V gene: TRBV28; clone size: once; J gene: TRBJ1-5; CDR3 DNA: TGTGCCAGCAGTTCAAGACAGGGTGCACCCAATCAGCCCCAGCATTTT; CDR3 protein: CASSSRQGAPNQPQHF
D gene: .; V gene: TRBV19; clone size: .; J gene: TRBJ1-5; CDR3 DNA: TGTGCCAGTAGTATGGCTGCCCTTCAGCCCCAGCATTTT; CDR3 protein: CASSMAALQPQHF
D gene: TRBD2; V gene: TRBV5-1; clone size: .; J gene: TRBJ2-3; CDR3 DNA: TGCGCCAGCAGCTTGGGGGGACTAGCGGGAGCAGATACGCAGTATTTT; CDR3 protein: CASSLGGLAGADTQYF
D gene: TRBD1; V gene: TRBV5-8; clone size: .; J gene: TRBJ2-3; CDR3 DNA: TGTGCCAGCAGCTCGACAGGGTACGGTCCAGATACGCAGTATTTT; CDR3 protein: CASSSTGYGPDTQYF
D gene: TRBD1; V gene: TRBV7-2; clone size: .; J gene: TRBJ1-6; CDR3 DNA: TGTGCCAGCAGCTTTAGACAGGGAGCAGGCTCCTATAATTCACCCCTCCACTTT; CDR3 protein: CASSFRQGAGSYNSPLHF
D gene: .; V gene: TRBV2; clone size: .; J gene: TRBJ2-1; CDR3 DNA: TGTGCCAGCAGTGAGGGAGGTCCCTTCTTAGAGCAGTTCTTC; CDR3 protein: CASSEGGPFLEQFF
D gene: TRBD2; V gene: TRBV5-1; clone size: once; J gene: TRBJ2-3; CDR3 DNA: TGCGCCAGCAGCAACGGACTAGCGGGGGCAGATACGCAGTATTTT; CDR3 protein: CASSNGLAGADTQYF
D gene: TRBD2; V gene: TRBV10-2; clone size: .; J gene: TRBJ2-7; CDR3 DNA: TGCGCCAGCAGTTCAAGCGGGGGCTCCTACGAGCAGTACTTC; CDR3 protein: CASSSSGGSYEQYF
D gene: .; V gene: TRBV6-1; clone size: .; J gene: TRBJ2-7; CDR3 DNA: TGTGCCAGCAGTGATGTGTGGACAGTAACCTACGAGCAGTACTTC; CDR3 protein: CASSDVWTVTYEQYF
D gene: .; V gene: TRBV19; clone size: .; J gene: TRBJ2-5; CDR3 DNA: TGTGCCAGTAGTATGAGGTCTAGCTGGGAGACCCAGTACTTC; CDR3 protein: CASSMRSSWETQYF
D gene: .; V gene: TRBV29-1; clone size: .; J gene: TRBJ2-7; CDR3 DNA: TGCAGCGTTGAATGGACAACCTACGAGCAGTACTTC; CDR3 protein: CSVEWTTYEQYF
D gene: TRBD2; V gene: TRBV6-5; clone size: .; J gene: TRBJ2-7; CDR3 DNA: TGTGCCAGCATCATCCGGGGGGGGTCCTACGAGCAGTACTTC; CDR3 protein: CASIIRGGSYEQYF
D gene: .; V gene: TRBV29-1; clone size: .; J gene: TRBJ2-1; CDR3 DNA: TGCAGCGCAGCCCTAACCCAGGACAATGAGCAGTTCTTC; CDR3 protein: CSAALTQDNEQFF
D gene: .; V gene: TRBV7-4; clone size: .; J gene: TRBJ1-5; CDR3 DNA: TGTGCCAGAAAAATTTTGGCTCAGCCCCAGCATTTT; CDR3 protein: CARKILAQPQHF
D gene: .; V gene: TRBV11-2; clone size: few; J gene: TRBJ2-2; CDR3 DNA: TGTGCCAGCAGCTTAGGCCTAGTTGGCACCGGGGAGCTGTTTTTT; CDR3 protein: CASSLGLVGTGELFF
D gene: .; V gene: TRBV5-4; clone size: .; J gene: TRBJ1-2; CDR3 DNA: TGTGCCAGCAGCTTGCAGGGGATGGACTATGGCTACACCTTC; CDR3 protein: CASSLQGMDYGYTF
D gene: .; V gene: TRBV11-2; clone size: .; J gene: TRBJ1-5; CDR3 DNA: TGTGCCAGCAGCTTAAACAGGGATAGCAATCAGCCCCAGCATTTT; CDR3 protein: CASSLNRDSNQPQHF
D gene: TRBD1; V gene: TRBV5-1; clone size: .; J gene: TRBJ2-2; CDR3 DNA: TGCGCCAGCAGCTTGATAGGGGGCGGCGGGGAGCTGTTTTTT; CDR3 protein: CASSLIGGGGELFF
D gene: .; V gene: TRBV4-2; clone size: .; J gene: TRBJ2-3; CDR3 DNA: TGTGCCAGCAGCCAAGGGCCCACAGATACGCAGTATTTT; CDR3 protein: CASSQGPTDTQYF
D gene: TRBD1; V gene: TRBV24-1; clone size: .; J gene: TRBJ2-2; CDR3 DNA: TGTGCCACCAGTAGGGCAGGGGGCAACACCGGGGAGCTGTTTTTT; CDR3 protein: CATSRAGGNTGELFF
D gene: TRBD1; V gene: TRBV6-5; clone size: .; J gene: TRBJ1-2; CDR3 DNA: TGTGCCAGCATGCAGGACAGGGCGGGGTATGGCTACACCTTC; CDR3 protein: CASMQDRAGYGYTF
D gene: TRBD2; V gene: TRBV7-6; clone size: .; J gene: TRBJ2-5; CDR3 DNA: TGTGCCAGCAGCTTATTTGTTTCACGGCTAGCGGGGGGGCTAGGAGAGACCCAGTACTTC; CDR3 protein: CASSLFVSRLAGGLGETQYF
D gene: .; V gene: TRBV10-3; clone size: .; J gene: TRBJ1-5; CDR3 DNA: TGTGCCATCAGTGAGTCGCGAGCATCCGAGGGCAATCAGCCCCAGCATTTT; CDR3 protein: CAISESRASEGNQPQHF
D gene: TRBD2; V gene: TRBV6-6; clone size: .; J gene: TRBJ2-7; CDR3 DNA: TGTGCCAGCAGTCGAGGAAGCGGGACCTACGAGCAGTACTTC; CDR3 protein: CASSRGSGTYEQYF
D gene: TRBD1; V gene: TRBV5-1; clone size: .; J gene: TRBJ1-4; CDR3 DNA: TGCGCCAGCAGCTTGTGGGGAAGACAGGGGGCAACTAATGAAAAACTGTTTTTT; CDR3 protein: CASSLWGRQGATNEKLFF
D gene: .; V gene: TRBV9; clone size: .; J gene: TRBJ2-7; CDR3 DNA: TGTGCCAGCAGCGGAGGGAACAGTTTATCCTACGAGCAGTACTTC; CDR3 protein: CASSGGNSLSYEQYF
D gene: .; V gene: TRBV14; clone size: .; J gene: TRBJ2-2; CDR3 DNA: TGTGCCAGCAGCCTAACCGGGAGCTTGAACACCGGGGAGCTGTTTTTT; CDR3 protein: CASSLTGSLNTGELFF
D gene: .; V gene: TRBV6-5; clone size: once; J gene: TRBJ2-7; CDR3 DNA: TGTGCCAGCAGCCGCCCCAGCTCCTACGAGCAGTACTTC; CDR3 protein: CASSRPSSYEQYF
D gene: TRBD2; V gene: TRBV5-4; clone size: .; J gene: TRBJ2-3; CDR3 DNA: TGTGCCAGCAGCTTGGGCAGGGCGGGAGGTTCCCGCGCAGATACGCAGTATTTT; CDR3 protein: CASSLGRAGGSRADTQYF
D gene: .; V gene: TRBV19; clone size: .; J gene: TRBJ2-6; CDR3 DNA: TGTGCCAGTAGTAGGGGACAAGCTTCTGGGGCCAACGTCCTGACTTTC; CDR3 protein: CASSRGQASGANVLTF
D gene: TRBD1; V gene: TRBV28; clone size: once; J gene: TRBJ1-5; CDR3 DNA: TGTGCCAGCGGACCGGGACAGCGGCCCCAGCATTTT; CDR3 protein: CASGPGQRPQHF
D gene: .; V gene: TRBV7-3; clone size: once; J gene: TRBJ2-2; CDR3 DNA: TGTGCCAGCAGCCACGGGAGGAACACCGGGGAGCTGTTTTTT; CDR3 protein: CASSHGRNTGELFF
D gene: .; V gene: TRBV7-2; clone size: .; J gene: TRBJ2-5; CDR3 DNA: TGTGCCAGCAGCTTAGTTGCTGGAGTCGATGAGACCCAGTACTTC; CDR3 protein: CASSLVAGVDETQYF
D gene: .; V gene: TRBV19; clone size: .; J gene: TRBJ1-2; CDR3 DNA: TGTGCCAGTAGTATAGTTGACAGCTATGGCTACACCTTC; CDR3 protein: CASSIVDSYGYTF
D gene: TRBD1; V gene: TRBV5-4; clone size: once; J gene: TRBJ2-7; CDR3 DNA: TGTGCCAGCAGCGCGGCTCCAGGGGGCTACGAGCAGTACTTC; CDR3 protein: CASSAAPGGYEQYF
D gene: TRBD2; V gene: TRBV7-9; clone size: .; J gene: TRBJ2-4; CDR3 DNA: TGTGCCAGCAGCTCTAGACTAGCGGGGGAGAACATTCAGTACTTC; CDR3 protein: CASSSRLAGENIQYF
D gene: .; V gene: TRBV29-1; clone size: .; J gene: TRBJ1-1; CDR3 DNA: TGCAGCTCTTTGGGAGGCGGCGCGCGGGACACTGAAGCTTTCTTT; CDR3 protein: CSSLGGGARDTEAFF
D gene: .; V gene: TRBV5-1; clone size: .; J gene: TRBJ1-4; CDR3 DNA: TGCGCCAGCAGCTTGCAGCGCTGGGGGGAAGGAAAACTGTTTTTT; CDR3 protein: CASSLQRWGEGKLFF
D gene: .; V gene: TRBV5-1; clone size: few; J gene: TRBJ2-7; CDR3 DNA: TGCGCCAGCACCACGGACTATCCGGGCGAGCAGTACTTC; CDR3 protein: CASTTDYPGEQYF
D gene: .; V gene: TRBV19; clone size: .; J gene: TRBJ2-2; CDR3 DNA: TGTGCCAGTAGTATTGGTCGGGACACCGGGGAGCTGTTTTTT; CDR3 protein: CASSIGRDTGELFF
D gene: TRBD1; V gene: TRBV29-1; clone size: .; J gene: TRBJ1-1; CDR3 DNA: TGCAGCGTCGAATCGACAGGGGAAGCTTTCTTT; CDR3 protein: CSVESTGEAFF
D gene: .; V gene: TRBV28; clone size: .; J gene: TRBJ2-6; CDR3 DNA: TGTGCCAGCAGTGGGGCCCCGGGAGCTGGGGCCAACGTCCTGACTTTC; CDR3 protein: CASSGAPGAGANVLTF
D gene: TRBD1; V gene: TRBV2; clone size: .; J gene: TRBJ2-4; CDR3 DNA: TGTGCCAGCGGGACAGTCAAAAACATTCAGTACTTC; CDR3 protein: CASGTVKNIQYF
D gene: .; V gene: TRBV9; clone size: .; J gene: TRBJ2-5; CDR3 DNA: TGTGCCAGCAGCGTAGGACAAGATCCAGGAGGGACCCAGTACTTC; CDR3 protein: CASSVGQDPGGTQYF
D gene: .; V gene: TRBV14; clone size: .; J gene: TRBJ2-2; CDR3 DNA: TGTGCCAGCAGCCGAGGTTGGAACACCGGGGAGCTGTTTTTT; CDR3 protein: CASSRGWNTGELFF
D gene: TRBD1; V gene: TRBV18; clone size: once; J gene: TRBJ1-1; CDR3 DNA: TGTGCCAGCTCACCATGGGACAGGAACACTGAAGCTTTCTTT; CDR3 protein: CASSPWDRNTEAFF
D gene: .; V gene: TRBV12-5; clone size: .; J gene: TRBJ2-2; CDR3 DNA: TGTGCTAGTCAGAGAGCGTTAGGGGCCGGGGAGCTGTTTTTT; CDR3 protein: CASQRALGAGELFF
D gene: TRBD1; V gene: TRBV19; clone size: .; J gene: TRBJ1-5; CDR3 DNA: TGTGCCAGTAGTATAACAGGGGGGGATCAGCCCCAGCATTTT; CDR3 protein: CASSITGGDQPQHF
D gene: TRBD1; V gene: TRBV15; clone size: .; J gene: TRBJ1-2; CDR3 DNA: TGTGCCACCAGCCTAGACAGGGGAGTGCGAGGAGGCTACACCTTC; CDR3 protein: CATSLDRGVRGGYTF
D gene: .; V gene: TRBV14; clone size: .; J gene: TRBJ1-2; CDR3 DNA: TGTGCCAGCAGCCAAGCCCGAACAGCCGTCATCTCTGGCTACACCTTC; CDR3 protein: CASSQARTAVISGYTF
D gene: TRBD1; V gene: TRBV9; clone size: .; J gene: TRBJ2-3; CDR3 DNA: TGTGCCAGCAGGTCCGGGACAGGGGACACGGATACGCAGTATTTT; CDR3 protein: CASRSGTGDTDTQYF
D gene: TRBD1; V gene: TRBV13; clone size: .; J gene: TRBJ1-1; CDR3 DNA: TGTGCCAGCAGCTCAGCCCTAACAGGGGAAGGGAGCACTGAAGCTTTCTTT; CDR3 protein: CASSSALTGEGSTEAFF